This TCR beta chain is from a study of follicular helper T cells after annual influenza vaccination (dated by TCRdb to about 2017). Study-wide context: Blood was collected on days 0, 7 and 28 after each seasonal influenza vaccination. To study recall of cTfh clones, some subjects were followed across successive annual vaccinations spanning the 2013-2014, 2014-2015 and 2015-2016 seasons. One week after vaccination, a second recruited cohort of 12 to 13 subjects (Table S1) displayed a similar ICOS+CD38+ cTfh response. Multi-year samples were obtained from about 6 subjects, with two vaccination seasons covered for a few subjects and three seasons covered for two subjects. The 2013-2014 samples were cryopreserved, while the 2015 samples were processed right after collection.

Compared with germline, V lacks 0 bases and J lacks 3 bases; bases without a gene match: 15. From the cysteine up to the phenylalanine, the CDR3 has a length of 19 residues. Left in the record is the CDR3 DNA by itself, 57 bases read in frame from the first base. According to the germline V gene, CDR1 reads LGHNA and CDR2 reads YSLEER. The library was generated by the immunoSEQ multiplex PCR assay. Adaptive Biotechnologies handled the TCRB amplification, library preparation, sequencing and preliminary bioinformatics at Survey level resolution. For TCRB sequencing, genomic DNA from sorted cTfh populations was amplified by multiplex PCR. On the authors' methods: Clonality was computed in R as 1 minus normalized Shannon entropy; the Gini index was calculated with the R package ineq. The overlap score was defined as the summed counts of shared sequences divided by the total counts of all sequences in both compared samples. The significance of shared clonotypes was tested with Fisher's exact test, assuming a theoretical repertoire of 10^7 TCRB sequences. The table comes from immuneACCESS by way of TCRdb, which keeps in-frame sequences with V and J called. Part of the clones is missing from these tables; in studies checked, under half for an unresolved V gene and the rest for unknown reasons. The V and J calls and clone size are taken from that table; D and trimming were inferred from the DNA. For this sample there are thousands of clones; 83% appear just once. Around 1.7% of the sample is held by the ten biggest clonotypes.

Concerning this clone itself: There is no known antigen for this receptor. Base qualities are not at hand, and no much larger clone is one base apart.

The time point label for this specimen denotes: 2014-2015 season, 7 days after vaccination. Seasonal inactivated influenza vaccine (Fluvarix) was administered to adults, and sorted blood CD4 subsets were tracked by TCRB sequencing before and after vaccination. To be eligible, subjects had to be community-dwelling and could not have received an influenza vaccine during the previous 6 months. Reasons for exclusion included contraindications to influenza vaccine, substance abuse, HIV/AIDS, active malignancy, immunomodulatory medication, and active illness such as respiratory infection. At each time point, about 40 to 110 mL of blood was collected. Circulating Tfh were defined as non-naive CD4+CXCR5+PD-1+ cells, and these cells were sorted into ICOS+CD38+ and ICOS-CD38- fractions. Ficoll-Paque PLUS or SepMate separation was used to isolate PBMC. Before DNA extraction, cell subsets were sorted from PBMC on a BD FACS Aria.

Points the paper makes about the study in general: With successive annual vaccinations, a recurrent oligoclonal ICOS+CD38+ cTfh response was recalled, and this response contained tetramer and AIM influenza-specific clonotypes. ICOS+CD38+ cTfh clonality correlated with the frequency of that population, and its change correlated with the change in circulating plasmablast frequency. Day 7 ICOS+CD38+ clones were most often found later in ICOS-CD38- cTfh, suggesting that subset may serve as a memory reservoir. Only roughly 10-23% of analyzed cells yielded productive TCRB sequences, so sampling of rare clonotypes was not possible.

Sequences were derived from CXCR5+ CD38- circulating T follicular helper cells from blood, sampled 7 days after influenza vaccination. This specimen's cell subset or site label, interpreted: circulating Tfh, non-naive CD4+CXCR5+PD-1+ (ICOS+CD38+ or ICOS-CD38-). The sequence was obtained from an adult who received the influenza vaccine. This chain is built from TRBV4-3 and TRBJ2-3, with TRBD1 matching 7 junction bases. The CDR3 is CASSQEGSGTAILTDTQYF. The bases read TGCGCCAGCAGCCAAGAGGGATCAGGGACAGCGATTTTGACAGATACGCAGTATTTT.